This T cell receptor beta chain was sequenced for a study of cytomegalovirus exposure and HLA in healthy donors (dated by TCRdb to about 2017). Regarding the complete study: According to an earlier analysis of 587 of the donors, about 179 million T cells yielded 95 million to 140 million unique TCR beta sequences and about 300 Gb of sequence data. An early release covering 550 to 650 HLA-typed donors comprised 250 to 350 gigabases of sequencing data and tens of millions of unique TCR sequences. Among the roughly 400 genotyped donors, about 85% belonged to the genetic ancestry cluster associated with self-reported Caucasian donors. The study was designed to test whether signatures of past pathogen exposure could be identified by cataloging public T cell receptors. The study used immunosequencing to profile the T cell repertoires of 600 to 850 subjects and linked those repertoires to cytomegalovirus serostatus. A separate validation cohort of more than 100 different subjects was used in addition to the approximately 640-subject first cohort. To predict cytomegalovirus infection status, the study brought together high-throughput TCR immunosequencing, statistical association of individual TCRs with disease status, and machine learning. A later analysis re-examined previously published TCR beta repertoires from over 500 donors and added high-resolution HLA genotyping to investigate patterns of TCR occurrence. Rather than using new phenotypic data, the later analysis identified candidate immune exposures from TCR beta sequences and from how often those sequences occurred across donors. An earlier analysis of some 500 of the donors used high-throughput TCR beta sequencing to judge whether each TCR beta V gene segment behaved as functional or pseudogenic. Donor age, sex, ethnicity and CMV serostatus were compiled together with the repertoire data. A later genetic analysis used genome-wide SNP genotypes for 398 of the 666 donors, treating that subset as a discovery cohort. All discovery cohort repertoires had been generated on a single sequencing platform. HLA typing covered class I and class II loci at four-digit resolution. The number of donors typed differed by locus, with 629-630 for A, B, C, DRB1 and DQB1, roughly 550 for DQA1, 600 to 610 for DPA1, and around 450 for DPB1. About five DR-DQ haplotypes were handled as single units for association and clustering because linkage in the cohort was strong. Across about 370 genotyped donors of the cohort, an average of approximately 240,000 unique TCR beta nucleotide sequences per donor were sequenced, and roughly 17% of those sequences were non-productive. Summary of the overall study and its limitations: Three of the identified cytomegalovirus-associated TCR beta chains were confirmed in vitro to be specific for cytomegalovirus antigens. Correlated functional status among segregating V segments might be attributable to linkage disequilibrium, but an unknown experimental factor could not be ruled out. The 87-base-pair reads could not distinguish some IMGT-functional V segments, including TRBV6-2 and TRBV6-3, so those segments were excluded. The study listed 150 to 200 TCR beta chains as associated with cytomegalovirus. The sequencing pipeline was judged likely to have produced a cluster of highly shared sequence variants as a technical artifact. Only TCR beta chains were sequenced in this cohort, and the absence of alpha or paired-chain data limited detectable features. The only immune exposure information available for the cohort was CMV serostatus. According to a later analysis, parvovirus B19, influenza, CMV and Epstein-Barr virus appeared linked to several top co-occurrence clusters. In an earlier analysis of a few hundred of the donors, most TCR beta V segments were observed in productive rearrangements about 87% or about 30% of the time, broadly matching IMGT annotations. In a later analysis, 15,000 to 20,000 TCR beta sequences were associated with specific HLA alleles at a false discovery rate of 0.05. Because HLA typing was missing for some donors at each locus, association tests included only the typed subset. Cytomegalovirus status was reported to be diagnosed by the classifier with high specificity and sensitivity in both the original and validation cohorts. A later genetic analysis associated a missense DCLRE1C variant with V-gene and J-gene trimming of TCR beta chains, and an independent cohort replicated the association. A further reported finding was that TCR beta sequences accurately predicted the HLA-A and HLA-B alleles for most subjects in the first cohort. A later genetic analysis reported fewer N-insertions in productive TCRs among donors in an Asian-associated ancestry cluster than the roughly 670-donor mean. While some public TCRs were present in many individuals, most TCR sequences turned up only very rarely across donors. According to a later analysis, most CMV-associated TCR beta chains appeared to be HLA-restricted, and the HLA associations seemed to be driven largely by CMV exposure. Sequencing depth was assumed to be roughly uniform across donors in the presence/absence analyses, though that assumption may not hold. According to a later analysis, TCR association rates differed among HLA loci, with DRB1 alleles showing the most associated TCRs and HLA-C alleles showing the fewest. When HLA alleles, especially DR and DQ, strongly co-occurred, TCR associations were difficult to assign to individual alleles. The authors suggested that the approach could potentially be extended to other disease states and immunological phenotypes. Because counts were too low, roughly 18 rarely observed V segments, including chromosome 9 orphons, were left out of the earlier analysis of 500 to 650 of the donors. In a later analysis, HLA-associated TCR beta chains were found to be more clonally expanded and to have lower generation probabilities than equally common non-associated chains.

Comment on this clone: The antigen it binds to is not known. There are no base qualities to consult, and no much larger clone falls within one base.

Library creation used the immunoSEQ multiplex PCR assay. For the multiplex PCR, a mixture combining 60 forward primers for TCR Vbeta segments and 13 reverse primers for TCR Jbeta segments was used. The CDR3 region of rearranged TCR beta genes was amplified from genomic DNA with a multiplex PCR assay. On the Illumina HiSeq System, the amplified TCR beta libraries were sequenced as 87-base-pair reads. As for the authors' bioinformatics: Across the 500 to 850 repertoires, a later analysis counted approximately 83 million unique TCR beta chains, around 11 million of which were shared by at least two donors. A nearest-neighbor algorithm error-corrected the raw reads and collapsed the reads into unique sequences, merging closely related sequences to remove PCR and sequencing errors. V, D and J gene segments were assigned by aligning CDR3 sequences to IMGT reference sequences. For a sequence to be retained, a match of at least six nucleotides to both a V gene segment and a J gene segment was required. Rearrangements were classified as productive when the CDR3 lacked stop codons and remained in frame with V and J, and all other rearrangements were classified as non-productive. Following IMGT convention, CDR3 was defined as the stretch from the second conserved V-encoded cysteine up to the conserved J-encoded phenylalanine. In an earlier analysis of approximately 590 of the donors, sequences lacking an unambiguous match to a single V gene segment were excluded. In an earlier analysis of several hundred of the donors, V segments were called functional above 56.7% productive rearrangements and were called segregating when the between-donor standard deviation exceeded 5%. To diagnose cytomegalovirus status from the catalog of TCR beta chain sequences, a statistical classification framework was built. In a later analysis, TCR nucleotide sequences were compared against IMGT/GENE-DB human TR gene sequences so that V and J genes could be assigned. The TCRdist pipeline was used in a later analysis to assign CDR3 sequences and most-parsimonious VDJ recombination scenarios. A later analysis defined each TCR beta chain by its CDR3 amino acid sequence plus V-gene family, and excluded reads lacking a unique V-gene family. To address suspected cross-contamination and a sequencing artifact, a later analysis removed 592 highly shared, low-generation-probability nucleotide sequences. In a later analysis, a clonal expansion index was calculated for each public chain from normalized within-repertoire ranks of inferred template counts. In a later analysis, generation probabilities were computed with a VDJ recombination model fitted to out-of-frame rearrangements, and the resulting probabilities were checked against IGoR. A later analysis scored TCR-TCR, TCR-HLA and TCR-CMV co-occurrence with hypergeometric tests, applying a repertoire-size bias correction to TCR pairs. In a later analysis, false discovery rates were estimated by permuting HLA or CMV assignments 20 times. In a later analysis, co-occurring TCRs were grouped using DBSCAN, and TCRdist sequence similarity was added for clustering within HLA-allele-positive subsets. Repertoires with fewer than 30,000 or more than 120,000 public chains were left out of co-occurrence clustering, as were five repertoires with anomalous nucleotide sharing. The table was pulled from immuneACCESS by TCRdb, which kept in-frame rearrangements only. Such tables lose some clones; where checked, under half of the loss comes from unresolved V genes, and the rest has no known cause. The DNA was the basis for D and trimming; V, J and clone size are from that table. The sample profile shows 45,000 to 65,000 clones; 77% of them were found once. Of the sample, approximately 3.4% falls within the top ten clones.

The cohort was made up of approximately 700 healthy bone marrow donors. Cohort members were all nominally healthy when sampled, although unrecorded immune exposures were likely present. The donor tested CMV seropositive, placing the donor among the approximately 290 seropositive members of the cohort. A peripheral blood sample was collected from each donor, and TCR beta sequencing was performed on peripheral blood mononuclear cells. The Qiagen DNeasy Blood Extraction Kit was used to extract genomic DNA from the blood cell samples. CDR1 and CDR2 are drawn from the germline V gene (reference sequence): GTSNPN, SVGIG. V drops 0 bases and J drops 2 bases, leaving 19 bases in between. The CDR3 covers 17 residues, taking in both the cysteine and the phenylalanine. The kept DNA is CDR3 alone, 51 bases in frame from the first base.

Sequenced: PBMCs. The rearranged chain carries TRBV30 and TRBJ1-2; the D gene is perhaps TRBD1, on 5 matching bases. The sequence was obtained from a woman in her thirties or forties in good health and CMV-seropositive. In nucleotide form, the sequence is TGTGCCTGGAGTGTACAGAGGCTTGCGGGACTCAACTATGGCTACACCTTC. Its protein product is CAWSVQRLAGLNYGYTF.